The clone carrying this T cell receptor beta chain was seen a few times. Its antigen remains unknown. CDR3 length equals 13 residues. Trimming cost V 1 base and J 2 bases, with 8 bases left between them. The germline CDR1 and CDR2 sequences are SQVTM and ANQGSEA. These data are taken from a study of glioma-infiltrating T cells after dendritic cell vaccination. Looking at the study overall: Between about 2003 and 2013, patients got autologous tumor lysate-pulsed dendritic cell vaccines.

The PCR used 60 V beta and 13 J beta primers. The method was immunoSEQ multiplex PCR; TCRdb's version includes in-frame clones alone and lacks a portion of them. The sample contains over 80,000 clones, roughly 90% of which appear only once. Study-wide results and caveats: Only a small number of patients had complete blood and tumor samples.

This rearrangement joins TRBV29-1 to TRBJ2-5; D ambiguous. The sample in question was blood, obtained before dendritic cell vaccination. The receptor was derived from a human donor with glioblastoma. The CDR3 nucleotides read TGCAGCGTTGAAGGGGCAGTTCAAGAGACCCAGTACTTC. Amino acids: CSVEGAVQETQYF.